This T cell receptor beta chain originates from a study of control samples from healthy donors and cancer patients. After removal of 4 bases from V and 8 bases from J, the junction contained 6 bases not matched to a gene. Germline V gene data show CDR1 as KGHSH and CDR2 as LQKENI. The CDR3 loop spans 13 amino acids. Profiling relied on immunoSEQ multiplex PCR, and the TCRdb table lists in-frame clones only, not all of them. Among about 69,000 clones listed, about four fifths were seen once. This clonotype was sampled from a woman aged 50 to 65 with lung cancer. The specimen sequenced was PBMCs. The chain couples TRBV18 to TRBJ1-1; TRBD1 matches 8 bases. In DNA form, the CDR3 reads TGTGCCAGCTCACGAGGACAGGGCTTCGAAGCTTTCTTT. Translating it yields CASSRGQGFEAFF.